This T cell receptor beta chain was found in a study of T cells in Graves' hyperthyroidism and ophthalmopathy. Study results and caveats: Ophthalmopathy was separated from stable hyperthyroidism by a 13 V-J model. Most thyroid clonotypes expanded above 0.001 were also detected in blood.

This clonotype was recorded at least ten times. Its antigen is currently unknown. The length of the CDR3 is 11 residues. Deletions cut 8 bases from V and 11 bases from J, with 15 bases between. Germline CDR1 reads SNHLY; CDR2 reads FYNNEI. It was RNA transcripts that yielded the amplified TCR beta CDR3 regions. The HTBI primer set served for first-round RT-PCR of the TCR CDR3. TCRdb ran MiXCR on the multiplex PCR reads and lists one entry per CDR3 protein. This repertoire shows about half a million distinct CDR3 sequences, approximately 16% found once; its top ten account for about 31%. Source material: blood. The chain links TRBV2 to TRBJ2-5; a possible D gene is TRBD2 (6 bases). The sequence was obtained from a woman aged 30 to 39 with Graves' ophthalmopathy. The CDR3 bases are TGTGCCAGCCGACTAGGAGAGAGACAGTACTTC. Its translation is CASRLGERQYF.